Below, 2 T cell receptor beta chains from the same sample are listed, as sequenced in a study of blood T cells in healthy people across ages. Combining a sample-barcoded 5' primer with a J-beta primer mix, a second PCR ran for roughly 7 to 12 cycles. TCRdb analysed the 5' RACE reads with MiXCR anew, one entry per CDR3 protein. The data hold 550,000 to 600,000 distinct CDR3 sequences, with about 26% observed a single time. Sequencing input: blood. The receptors here all came from a woman in her 70s in good health.

The chain carries TRBV7-9 and TRBJ1-1, with no clear D. CDR3 size: 15 residues. Germline CDR1 is SEHNR and CDR2 is FQNEAQ (reference sequence). V was shortened by 0 bases and J by 3 bases, with 11 bases between the two germline ends. The CDR3 nucleotides are TGTGCCAGCAGCTTAGCGGAGACCGCGTACACTGAAGCTTTCTTT. Amino acids: CASSLAETAYTEAFF.

Concerning this clonotype itself: Since no conserved phenylalanine or tryptophan closes the CDR3, a read error is the likely cause. The chain couples TRBV7-2 to TRBJ2-7; tentatively, D is TRBD1 or TRBD2 (5 bases each). The CDR3 runs 13 residues. The germline CDR1 and CDR2 sequences are SGHTA and FQGNSA. The germline V and J ends were trimmed by 5 bases and 9 bases, with 17 bases remaining between them. CDR3 amino acids: CASSLVGTRGQYS. CDR3 nucleotide sequence: TGTGCCAGCAGCCTGGTCGGGACGAGAGGGCAGTACTCC.